This T cell receptor beta chain derives from a study of shared clonotypes between healthy human individuals. With regard to this clone: As yet, its antigen is unknown.

V gave up 1 base and J gave up 6 bases; unmatched junction bases: 5. The length of the CDR3 is 14 residues. Per germline, CDR1 SGHAT and CDR2 FQNNGV. The study's findings and limits: The study found about 5% of naive CD4 clonotypes shared across a few donors.

Splitting of CD4+ cells produced CD45RA+ naive and CD45RA-negative memory subsets. Genomic DNA per cell subset filled all wells of several immunoSEQ plates. Measured with immunoSEQ multiplex PCR; TCRdb has only the in-frame clones, and not every one. Of under 600,000 clones detected, around 97% appear once; the ten largest clones hold roughly 0.05%. The specimen was naive CD4+ T cells sorted from blood. Subset denoted: CD45RA+ positively selected. The clonotype originates from a woman under 40 in good health. This chain links TRBV11-2 with TRBJ1-1; 7 nucleotides match TRBD1. CDR3 residues: CASSLVKGAPEAFF. CDR3 DNA: TGTGCCAGCAGCTTAGTAAAGGGGGCTCCTGAAGCTTTCTTT. Based on the CDR3 plus reference TRBV11-2 and TRBJ1-1, the full variable domain is EAGVAQSPRYKIIEKRQSVAFWCNPISGHATLYWYQQILGQGPKLLIQFQNNGVVDDSQLPKDRFSAERLKGVDSTLKIQPAKLEDSAVYLCASSLVKGAPEAFFGQGTRLTVV.